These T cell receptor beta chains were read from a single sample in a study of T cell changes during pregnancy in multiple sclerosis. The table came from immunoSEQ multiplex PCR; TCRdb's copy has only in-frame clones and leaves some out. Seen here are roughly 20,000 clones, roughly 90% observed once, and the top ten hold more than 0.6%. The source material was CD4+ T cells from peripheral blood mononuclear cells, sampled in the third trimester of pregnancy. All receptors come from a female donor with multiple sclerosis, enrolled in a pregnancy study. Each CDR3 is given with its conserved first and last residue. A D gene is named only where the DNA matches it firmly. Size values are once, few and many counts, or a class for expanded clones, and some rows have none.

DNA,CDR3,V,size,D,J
TGTGCCAGCAGCTTAAGTTCCACAGGGCTTACCGGGGAGCTGTTTTTT,CASSLSSTGLTGELFF,TRBV7-2,-,-,TRBJ2-2
TGCAGCGTTCGAAGAGACAGGGGGTCCTACGAGCAGTACTTC,CSVRRDRGSYEQYF,TRBV29-1,-,TRBD1,TRBJ2-7
TGTGCCAGCAGCTTAGGATGGCAGCAAGAGACCCAGTACTTC,CASSLGWQQETQYF,TRBV7-6,once,-,TRBJ2-5
TGTGCCAGCCACAGGGGGGGGCAAGAGACCCAGTACTTC,CASHRGGQETQYF,TRBV25-1,-,-,TRBJ2-5
TGCGCCAGCAGCCCCGGACTAGCGGGGACAGATACGCAGTATTTT,CASSPGLAGTDTQYF,TRBV5-1,-,TRBD2,TRBJ2-3
TGCGCCAGCAGCTTGATTGGGACAGGGAATGAAAAACTGTTTTTT,CASSLIGTGNEKLFF,TRBV5-1,-,TRBD1,TRBJ1-4
TGCAGCGTTGCAGGGGGAAATAGCAATCAGCCCCAGCATTTT,CSVAGGNSNQPQHF,TRBV29-1,-,TRBD1,TRBJ1-5
TGTGCCTGGAGTTATGGACATCGGAAGACCCAGTACTTC,CAWSYGHRKTQYF,TRBV30,once,-,TRBJ2-5
TGCAGTGCGGCCGACAGCTACGAGCAGTACTTC,CSAADSYEQYF,TRBV20-1,-,-,TRBJ2-7
TGCAGCGTCACTATGGGACAGGGGGAAGGCTACACCTTC,CSVTMGQGEGYTF,TRBV29-1,-,TRBD1,TRBJ1-2
TGCGCCAGCAGCCGTGCAACTAATGAAAAACTGTTTTTT,CASSRATNEKLFF,TRBV5-1,-,-,TRBJ1-4
TGTGCCAGTAGTATCGTTGCCAGTGGAAACACCATATATTTT,CASSIVASGNTIYF,TRBV19,-,-,TRBJ1-3
TGTGCCAGCAGCCCACAGGGGGGTGAAGAGACCCAGTACTTC,CASSPQGGEETQYF,TRBV11-3,-,TRBD1,TRBJ2-5
TGTGCCAGCAGCTCCTCGGGGGGGTCTCGCACAGATACGCAGTATTTT,CASSSSGGSRTDTQYF,TRBV5-6,-,TRBD2,TRBJ2-3
TGTGCCTGGAGTTCGGGGATGAACACTGAAGCTTTCTTT,CAWSSGMNTEAFF,TRBV30,-,-,TRBJ1-1
TGTGCCAGCTCACCACAAACAGGAAATCAGCCCCAGCATTTT,CASSPQTGNQPQHF,TRBV18,-,-,TRBJ1-5
TGTGCCAGCAGCCCGGACAGGGTCTATGGCTACACCTTC,CASSPDRVYGYTF,TRBV5-8,-,TRBD1,TRBJ1-2
TGTGCCAGCAGTTCGTTACAGGGGCCATACTCTGGAAACACCATATATTTT,CASSSLQGPYSGNTIYF,TRBV7-6,-,TRBD1,TRBJ1-3